This T cell receptor beta chain emerged from a study of neoadjuvant nivolumab and ipilimumab in lung cancer. Looked up from germline, CDR1 is MNHEY and CDR2 is SVGAGI. Trimming took 9 bases from V and 8 from J, leaving 16 bases between them. CDR3 length equals 12 residues. This clone was found once. The antigen is not known. The method was immunoSEQ multiplex PCR; TCRdb's version includes in-frame clones alone and lacks a portion of them. This sample has about 28,000 clones, with about 76% found just once. Study-wide results and caveats: Pathologic regression was not significantly tied to TCR clonality. From pretherapy to surgery, tumor richness and clonality rose with dual therapy. Blood richness before therapy tracked richness in tumors resected after neoadjuvant therapy. Compared with tumor-adjacent uninvolved lung, resected tumors showed greater richness and clonality.

The material sequenced was tumor tissue, taken after neoadjuvant nivolumab, alone or with ipilimumab, at or shortly before surgery. This chain uses TRBV6-5 with TRBJ1-2; D is undetermined. The TCR was taken from an adult with non-small cell lung cancer. The CDR3 nucleotides are TGTGCCAGTTCCCGCGGCCCGGGGGGCTACACCTTC. Translating it yields CASSRGPGGYTF.